Listed below are T cell receptor beta chains from one sample, sequenced in a study of T-cell memory formation after mild COVID-19. TCRdb reprocessed the 5' RACE reads via MiXCR and lists one record per CDR3 protein. The table lists under 200,000 distinct CDR3 sequences, around 10% of them singletons, with 3.8% in the top ten. Sequenced: PBMCs or a T cell subset sorted from them (not recorded which). The receptors shown here come from a young man who had mild COVID-19 (a few samples of this study predate the infection). Cell type and time point are not known. The CDR3 runs from the conserved cysteine through the conserved F or W. Fields, in order: clone size, D gene, CDR3 length, J gene, V gene, CDR3 protein, CDR3 DNA. The D gene is left open where the match is weak. For some rows the clone size is stated as once, few or many, or as a class when expanded; others skip it.

>-|TRBD2|15|TRBJ2-3|TRBV20-1
CSARVGTSGSDTQYF
TGCAGTGCTAGAGTTGGGACTAGCGGATCAGATACGCAGTATTTT
>-|-|13|TRBJ1-5|TRBV10-2
CASSGGSNQPQHF
TGCGCCAGCAGTGGCGGTAGCAATCAGCCCCAGCATTTT
>few|-|13|TRBJ2-3|TRBV15
CATSRGRPDTQYF
TGTGCCACCAGCAGAGGCCGTCCAGATACGCAGTATTTT
>few|-|15|TRBJ1-4|TRBV5-1
CASSFRGAANEKLFF
TGCGCCAGCAGCTTTAGGGGCGCGGCTAATGAAAAACTGTTTTTT
>-|TRBD1|16|TRBJ2-2|TRBV4-2
CASSLRDSKNTGELFF
TGTGCCAGCAGCCTCCGGGACAGCAAAAACACCGGGGAGCTGTTTTTT
>-|-|14|TRBJ1-6|TRBV5-1
CASRIPTANSPLHF
TGCGCCAGCAGAATCCCGACGGCGAATTCACCCCTCCACTTT
>-|-|15|TRBJ1-5|TRBV20-1
CSARRRGIIYQPQHF
TGCAGTGCTAGACGTCGGGGCATTATCTATCAGCCCCAGCATTTT
>-|-|13|TRBJ2-7|TRBV2
CASTETERFEQYF
TGTGCCAGCACTGAGACAGAACGGTTCGAGCAGTACTTC
>many|-|14|TRBJ1-2|TRBV4-1
CASSQDLRNYGYTF
TGCGCCAGCAGCCAAGATCTTCGTAACTATGGCTACACCTTC
>-|-|16|TRBJ2-1|TRBV4-2
CASSQVVGENVNEQFF
TGTGCCAGCAGCCAAGTTGTCGGGGAGAACGTAAATGAGCAGTTCTTC
>-|-|15|TRBJ2-1|TRBV24-1
CATSVGDGRSNEQFF
TGTGCCACCAGTGTAGGGGACGGACGATCCAATGAGCAGTTCTTC
>once|-|11|TRBJ1-1|TRBV12-3/TRBV12-4
CASSFQGEAFF
TGTGCCAGCAGTTTCCAGGGGGAAGCTTTCTTT
>few|-|15|TRBJ2-3|TRBV20-1
CSARGPLAGTDTQYF
TGCAGTGCTAGGGGCCCTTTGGCGGGGACTGATACGCAGTATTTT
>-|TRBD1|15|TRBJ1-4|TRBV7-8
CASSLFGDRDEKLFF
TGTGCCAGCAGCTTATTCGGGGACAGGGACGAAAAACTGTTTTTT
>few|TRBD1|14|TRBJ1-2|TRBV20-1
CSARPGTGSYGYTF
TGCAGTGCTAGACCTGGGACAGGGAGCTATGGCTACACCTTC
>-|TRBD1|23|TRBJ2-3|TRBV5-1
CASSSQPIGTGGRGAIPTDTQYF
TGCGCCAGCAGCTCTCAGCCGATCGGGACAGGGGGCAGAGGAGCAATCCCCACAGATACGCAGTATTTT
>-|-|15|TRBJ1-5|TRBV18
CASSRMDSSNQPQHF
TGTGCCAGCTCACGTATGGACAGTAGCAATCAGCCCCAGCATTTT
>few|TRBD2|12|TRBJ2-1|TRBV20-1
CSLGGNGNEQFF
TGCAGTTTGGGGGGGAACGGCAATGAGCAGTTCTTC
>-|TRBD2|13|TRBJ2-1|TRBV7-2
CAKSGGSYNEQFF
TGTGCTAAGTCGGGGGGATCCTACAATGAGCAGTTCTTC
>-|TRBD2|16|TRBJ2-7|TRBV4-1
CASSQGSGGLRYEQYF
TGCGCCAGCAGCCAAGGAAGCGGGGGGCTTCGCTACGAGCAGTACTTC
>few|-|14|TRBJ2-1|TRBV11-2
CASSRSSSYNEQFF
TGTGCCAGCAGCCGGTCCAGCTCCTACAATGAGCAGTTCTTC
>-|-|15|TRBJ2-1|TRBV7-2
CASYKRDYQGNEQFF
TGTGCCAGCTACAAACGAGACTACCAAGGCAATGAGCAGTTCTTC
>few|-|13|TRBJ1-1|TRBV10-3
CASTGPLNTEAFF
TGTGCCTCTACGGGTCCCTTGAACACTGAAGCTTTCTTT
>many|-|14|TRBJ2-7|TRBV5-1
CASSLEGRGGEQYF
TGCGCCAGCAGCTTGGAGGGCAGGGGTGGCGAGCAGTACTTC
>few|-|14|TRBJ2-3|TRBV5-6
CASSLWTGTDTQYF
TGTGCCAGCAGCTTGTGGACGGGGACAGATACGCAGTATTTT
>many|TRBD1|14|TRBJ1-5|TRBV5-5
CASSLRTGDQPQHF
TGTGCCAGCAGCTTGAGGACAGGAGACCAGCCCCAGCATTTT
>few|-|14|TRBJ2-3|TRBV12-3/TRBV12-4
CASTIQVNTDTQYF
TGTGCCAGCACCATACAGGTTAACACAGATACGCAGTATTTT
>-|-|18|TRBJ2-6|TRBV20-1
CSASYYREVFSGANVLTF
TGCAGTGCTAGTTACTACAGGGAGGTATTCTCTGGGGCCAACGTCCTGACTTTC
>few|TRBD2|14|TRBJ2-7|TRBV20-1
CSAGPSGGADEQYF
TGCAGTGCTGGCCCTAGCGGGGGGGCGGACGAGCAGTACTTC
>few|-|14|TRBJ1-2|TRBV7-2
CASSYFRDTYGYTF
TGTGCCAGCAGCTATTTTAGGGACACCTATGGCTACACCTTC
>few|TRBD2|16|TRBJ2-5|TRBV7-7
CASSLVSGGPSETQYF
TGTGCCAGCAGCTTAGTTAGCGGGGGGCCATCGGAGACCCAGTACTTC
>many|TRBD2|14|TRBJ2-5|TRBV20-1
CSAQTMRTSETQYF
TGCAGTGCTCAGACGATGAGGACTAGTGAGACCCAGTACTTC
>-|-|12|TRBJ2-5|TRBV2
CASGWVQETQYF
TGTGCCAGTGGATGGGTTCAAGAGACCCAGTACTTC
>few|TRBD1|16|TRBJ1-5|TRBV20-1
CSATGLSGGEEQPQHF
TGCAGTGCTACGGGTCTTTCAGGGGGTGAAGAACAGCCCCAGCATTTT
>many|-|17|TRBJ2-3|TRBV5-1
CASSLALAQGSTDTQYF
TGCGCCAGCAGCTTGGCTTTGGCTCAGGGTAGCACAGATACGCAGTATTTT
>-|-|11|TRBJ2-2|TRBV10-2
CASGVRGELFF
TGCGCCAGCGGCGTGCGGGGGGAGCTGTTTTTT
>many|-|15|TRBJ2-3|TRBV7-8
CASSSRPRGTDTQYF
TGTGCCAGCAGTTCCCGACCCAGGGGAACAGATACGCAGTATTTT
>-|-|15|TRBJ2-4|TRBV4-3
CASSHLQGHGNIQYF
TGCGCCAGCAGCCATTTACAGGGTCACGGAAACATTCAGTACTTC
>many|TRBD2|16|TRBJ2-2|TRBV9
CASSNSAGGFTGELFF
TGTGCCAGCAGCAATTCAGCGGGGGGTTTCACCGGGGAGCTGTTTTTT
>few|TRBD1|18|TRBJ2-3|TRBV5-1
CASSLGQGAHVLTDTQYF
TGCGCCAGCAGCTTGGGACAGGGGGCCCACGTTCTCACAGATACGCAGTATTTT
>few|-|13|TRBJ2-4|TRBV10-3
CAISESESYIQYF
TGTGCCATCAGTGAGTCGGAGTCTTACATTCAGTACTTC
>many|TRBD2|13|TRBJ2-5|TRBV6-5
CASRGTSIETQYF
TGTGCCAGCAGGGGGACTAGCATAGAGACCCAGTACTTC
>few|-|13|TRBJ1-4|TRBV12-3/TRBV12-4
CASSLGSGEKLFF
TGTGCCAGCAGTTTGGGGAGCGGTGAAAAACTGTTTTTT
>-|-|17|TRBJ1-3|TRBV7-2
CASSLSGVSGAGNTIYF
TGTGCCAGCAGCTTATCGGGGGTCAGCGGCGCTGGAAACACCATATATTTT
>-|-|11|TRBJ2-5|TRBV5-4
CASGAGETQYF
TGTGCCAGCGGGGCCGGTGAGACCCAGTACTTC
>few|-|16|TRBJ1-3|TRBV7-2
CASSLRRGLTGNTIYF
TGTGCCAGCAGCTTACGACGGGGGCTCACTGGAAACACCATATATTTT
>many|-|15|TRBJ1-6|TRBV7-2
CASSFDRRNNSPLHF
TGTGCCAGCAGCTTTGACAGGCGAAATAATTCACCCCTCCACTTT
>few|TRBD2|16|TRBJ2-2|TRBV6-5
CASSTLLRGGFRELFF
TGTGCCAGCAGTACGCTATTGCGGGGGGGCTTTCGGGAGCTGTTTTTT
>-|-|14|TRBJ1-2|TRBV7-2
CASSLKFLGQGYTF
TGTGCCAGCAGCTTAAAATTTTTGGGCCAGGGCTACACCTTC
>few|TRBD2|15|TRBJ2-1|TRBV11-2
CASSLGLAGIGEQFF
TGTGCCAGCAGCTTAGGGCTAGCGGGGATTGGTGAGCAGTTCTTC
>few|-|13|TRBJ2-1|TRBV4-3
CASSQGAANEQFF
TGCGCCAGCAGCCAAGGGGCAGCAAATGAGCAGTTCTTC
>many|-|12|TRBJ2-3|TRBV18
CASSPNTDTQYF
TGTGCCAGCTCACCTAACACAGATACGCAGTATTTT